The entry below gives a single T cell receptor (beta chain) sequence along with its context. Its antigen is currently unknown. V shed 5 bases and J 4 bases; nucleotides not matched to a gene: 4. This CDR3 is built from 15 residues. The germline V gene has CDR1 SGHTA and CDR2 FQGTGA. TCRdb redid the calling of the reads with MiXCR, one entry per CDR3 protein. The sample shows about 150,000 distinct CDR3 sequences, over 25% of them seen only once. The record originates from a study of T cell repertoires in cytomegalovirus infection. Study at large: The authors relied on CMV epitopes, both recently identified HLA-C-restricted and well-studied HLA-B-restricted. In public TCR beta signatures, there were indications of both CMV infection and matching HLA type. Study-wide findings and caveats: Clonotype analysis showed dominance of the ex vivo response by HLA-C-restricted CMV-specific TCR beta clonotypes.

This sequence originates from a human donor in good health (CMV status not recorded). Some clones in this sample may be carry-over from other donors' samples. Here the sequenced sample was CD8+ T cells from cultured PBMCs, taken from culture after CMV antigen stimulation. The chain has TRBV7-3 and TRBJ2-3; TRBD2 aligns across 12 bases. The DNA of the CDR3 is TGTGCCAGCAGCCCTAGCGGGGGGGCATCAGATACGCAGTATTTT. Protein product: CASSPSGGASDTQYF.